Following are 22 T cell receptor beta chains from one sample sequenced in a study of metastatic and nonmetastatic thyroid tumors. The entire patient cohort was treatment-naive prior to thyroid surgery. Through MiXCR, TCRdb re-clonotyped the PCR reads. The sample lists roughly 98,000 clones, 15% seen once, with about 3.6% in the top ten. Sequenced sample: blood. Receptor source: a female donor with papillary thyroid cancer or a benign thyroid nodule (not recorded which). Some clones in this sample may be carry-over from other donors' samples.

The J gene is TRBJ1-4, the V gene TRBV4-1, with a possible D match to TRBD1 (6 bases). The CDR3 spans 16 residues. Trimming pared 4 bases from V and 7 bases from J, leaving 19 bases between. Germline V CDR1 and CDR2: MGHRA, YSYEKL. This chain's CDR3 is CASSRQRGRDTEKLFF. CDR3 DNA: TGCGCCAGCAGCCGACAAAGGGGGAGGGATACTGAAAAACTGTTTTTT.

This clone was seen many times. The chain uses TRBV19 and TRBJ1-5; tentative D call: TRBD1 (5 bases). The V gene's germline CDR1 is LNHDA and CDR2 SQIVND (reference sequence). CDR3 length: 15 amino acids. Trimming stripped 4 bases from V and 3 bases from J, with 13 bases between. The CDR3 is CASSTRGRTNQPQHF. The CDR3, as DNA: TGTGCCAGTAGTACTCGGGGCCGTACCAATCAGCCCCAGCATTTT.

Note on this clone: This may stem from a read error, because a much larger clone lies one nucleotide away. Other DNA sequences in this sample translate to the same CDR3. The gene calls are TRBV5-8 and TRBJ1-1; D remains unclear. Trimming shortened V by 4 bases and J by 1 base, and 17 bases separated the two germline ends. The CDR3 has 16 amino acids. Germline V gene sequence: CDR1 SGHTS, CDR2 YDEGEE. CDR3 loop: CASSGRTRPTNTEAFF. CDR3 coding DNA: TGTGCCAGCAGCGGCAGGACTCGCCCTACGAACACTGAAGCTTTCTTT.

In its sample, this clone was seen once. This CDR3 is missing its conserved last phenylalanine or tryptophan, likely due to a read error. The genes are TRBV20-1 and TRBJ1-6, with D possibly matching TRBD1 (5 bases). The CDR3 length is 15 residues. Deletions cut 1 base from V and 9 bases from J, with 16 bases between. Looked up from germline, CDR1 is DFQATT and CDR2 is SNEGSKA (reference sequence). CDR3 bases: TGCAGTGCTAGAGCCCCCCGAGGGGTTTGTTCACCCCTCCACCTT. Residues: CSARAPRGVCSPLHL.

There are many counts of this clone. V gene TRBV18 combines with J gene TRBJ2-7; unclear D gene. V lost 1 base, J lost 2 bases, and 12 bases lay in between. Germline values: CDR1 KGHSH, CDR2 LQKENI. The CDR3 has 15 residues. This CDR3 is CASSPQYQPPYEQYF. The CDR3 DNA reads TGTGCCAGCTCACCACAGTACCAGCCCCCCTACGAGCAGTACTTC.

The rearrangement joins TRBV12-3 or TRBV12-4 to TRBJ2-1; 9 bases line up with TRBD2. The CDR3 is 16 residues long. Trimming at V came to 4 bases and at J to 7 bases, leaving 11 bases not matched to a gene. The CDR3 DNA is TGTGCCAGCAGTTGGACTAGGCGGGAGGGCCGAAATGAGCAGTTCTTC. It specifies CASSWTRREGRNEQFF.

The gene calls are TRBV5-6 and TRBJ1-3; D is ambiguous. CDR3 length: 15 amino acids. V was trimmed by 2 bases and J by 0 bases, leaving 9 bases between them. Germline assignment: CDR1 SGHDT and CDR2 YYEEEE. The CDR3 nucleotides read TGTGCCAGCAGCTTAGACATATACTCTGGAAACACCATATATTTT. This gives the protein CASSLDIYSGNTIYF.

This clone was counted ten times or more. The chain couples TRBV28 to TRBJ2-7, with a weak D call TRBD1 (6 bases). There are 14 residues in the CDR3. The germline CDR1 and CDR2 sequences are MDHEN and SYDVKM. V lost 6 bases, J lost 9 bases, and 21 bases lay in between. CDR3 residues: CASRPGQFILGQYF. The CDR3 DNA reads TGTGCCAGCAGGCCGGGACAATTCATATTGGGGCAGTACTTC.

At least ten counts were recorded for this clone. The chain has TRBV29-1 and TRBJ1-5, with no clear D. The CDR3 runs to 13 residues. Germline V lookup: CDR1 SQVTM, CDR2 ANQGSEA. The V gene lost 4 bases and the J gene lost 5 bases, with 12 bases spanning the gap. The CDR3 sequence is CSVGQALDQPQHF. The CDR3 bases are TGCAGCGTTGGTCAGGCCCTGGATCAGCCCCAGCATTTT.

As concerns this clone: This could be a read error, since a much larger clone is one nucleotide away. The chain recombines TRBV7-9 with TRBJ1-2; maybe TRBD1 (6 bases). The CDR3 is 13 residues long. V gave up 8 bases and J gave up 8 bases, with 18 bases separating them. Germline CDR1 reads SEHNR; CDR2 reads FQNEAQ (reference sequence). The CDR3 nucleotides are TGTGCCAGCTCTCTCGGGGGGGCGAGAGGCTACACCTTC. This sequence encodes CASSLGGARGYTF.

A remark on this clone: A junction boundary mismatches the germline segment, possibly from a read error. The chain has TRBV11-1 and TRBJ2-3; 10 positions agree with TRBD1. The germline CDR1 and CDR2 sequences are SGHAT and FQDESV (reference sequence). The CDR3 is made up of 15 amino acids. The DNA for the CDR3 is TGTGCCAACAGCTTAGGGACAGGGGTCAGAGATACGCAGTATTTT. This encodes CANSLGTGVRDTQYF.

This clone was picked up many times. The rearrangement joins TRBV18 to TRBJ2-7, with TRBD2 matching over 7 bases. The germline CDR1 and CDR2 sequences are KGHSH and LQKENI. V lost 5 bases and J lost 0; bases outside the gene matches: 10. The CDR3 is 16 residues long. CDR3 in amino acids: CASSARTGTTSYEQYF. CDR3 DNA: TGTGCCAGCTCAGCGAGAACCGGGACTACCTCCTACGAGCAGTACTTC.

This clone was seen repeatedly, ten times or more. The J gene is TRBJ2-7, the V gene TRBV5-4; 8 bases align to TRBD1. This CDR3 has 13 amino acids. V lost 2 bases to trimming and J lost 4 bases; unmatched junction nucleotides: 2. Germline V gene data show CDR1 as SGHNT and CDR2 as YYREEE (reference sequence). CDR3: CASSFDRGYEQYF. The CDR3 DNA is TGTGCCAGCAGCTTCGACAGGGGATACGAGCAGTACTTC.

This clone was seen many times. V is TRBV6-4 and J is TRBJ2-3; 9 bases align to TRBD2. The CDR3 extends over 15 amino acids. The ends lost 0 bases at V and 5 bases at J; junction bases unmatched: 3. The V gene's germline CDR1 is MRHNA and CDR2 SNTAGT. CDR3 sequence: CASSDSSGGGDTQYF. The CDR3 bases are TGTGCCAGCAGTGACTCTAGCGGGGGAGGAGATACGCAGTATTTT.

There are many counts of this clone. The chain links TRBV9 to TRBJ2-1; 11 nucleotides match TRBD1. Germline-derived CDR1 and CDR2 are SGDLS and YYNGEE. The CDR3 spans 19 residues. The V segment lost 0 bases and the J segment 5 bases; nucleotides outside the gene matches: 13. The chain's CDR3 is CASSVDPGPGQGGNNEQFF. CDR3 in DNA: TGTGCCAGCAGCGTAGATCCGGGGCCGGGACAGGGGGGGAACAATGAGCAGTTCTTC.

This clone was picked up one time. This chain connects TRBV19 to TRBJ2-2; 7 nucleotides line up with TRBD2. The V and J ends lost 9 bases and 4 bases, in that order; junction bases with no gene match: 17. This CDR3 has 17 residues. Germline V gives CDR1 LNHDA, CDR2 SQIVND (reference sequence). The chain's CDR3 is CASSLSTGGGGTGELFF. The CDR3 nucleotides are TGTGCCAGCAGCTTATCTACGGGGGGAGGTGGCACCGGGGAGCTGTTTTTT.

This clone was detected ten times or more. The chain has TRBV5-5 and TRBJ1-5; no reliable D call. This CDR3 has 14 amino acids. V lost 0 bases, J lost 6 bases, and 10 bases lay in between. CDR1 and CDR2 (germline): SGHKS, YYEKEE (reference sequence). CDR3 protein: CASSLGFTAQPQHF. CDR3 DNA sequence: TGTGCCAGCAGCTTGGGTTTTACTGCTCAGCCCCAGCATTTT.

The V call is TRBV5-1, the J call TRBJ2-3; TRBD2 agrees at 10 bases. The CDR3 is made up of 16 amino acids. Germline lookup yields CDR1 SGHRS and CDR2 YFSETQ. With V trimmed by 0 bases and J by 4 bases, 5 bases remained unmatched. The CDR3 is CASSLASGSGSDTQYF. The CDR3 nucleotides are TGCGCCAGCAGCTTGGCTAGCGGGAGTGGGTCAGATACGCAGTATTTT.

As concerns this clone: This could be a read error, since a much larger clone is one nucleotide away. The same CDR3 can be traced to other DNA sequences in this sample. The chain links TRBV9 to TRBJ1-1, with a possible D match to TRBD1 (5 bases). Trimming took off 2 bases at V and 4 bases at J, with 18 bases between the two ends. CDR1 SGDLS and CDR2 YYNGEE come from the germline V gene. The CDR3 length is 16 residues. CDR3 loop: CASSVAPDSWATEAFF. The CDR3 nucleotides read TGTGCCAGCAGCGTGGCGCCCGACAGTTGGGCCACTGAAGCTTTCTTT. Combining the CDR3 with reference TRBV9 and TRBJ1-1 gives the whole variable domain DSGVTQTPKHLITATGQRVTLRCSPRSGDLSVYWYQQSLDQGLQFLIQYYNGEERAKGNILERFSAQQFPDLHSELNLSSLELGDSALYFCASSVAPDSWATEAFFGQGTRLTVV.

This clone was found many times. The CDR3 region is CSASVMGPASEAFF. The CDR3 nucleotides read TGCAGTGCTAGCGTTATGGGGCCTGCGTCTGAAGCTTTCTTT. The chain joins TRBV20-1 to TRBJ1-1; the D gene is possibly TRBD1 (5 bases). CDR3 length equals 14 residues. The V end lost 3 bases, the J end lost 6 bases, and 17 bases lay between the germline ends. Germline-derived CDR1 and CDR2 are DFQATT and SNEGSKA (reference sequence).

About this clone: Since a much larger clone is just one base distant, this may be a read error. V usage is TRBV9 and J usage is TRBJ1-2, with 11 positions matching TRBD1. The CDR3 runs 16 residues. In germline, CDR1 is SGDLS, CDR2 YYNGEE. CDR3 in amino acids: CASSALDRGQGYGYAF. CDR3 nucleotides: TGTGCCAGCAGCGCGCTGGACAGGGGGCAAGGCTATGGCTACGCCTTC.

On this clone itself: A read error may be the cause here, since a much bigger clone is one base away. Other DNA sequences from this sample encode an identical CDR3 as well. The CDR3 sequence is CASSASNQPQHF. In DNA, the CDR3 is TGTGCCAGCAGCGCAAGCAACCAGCCCCAGCATTTT. V gene TRBV6-1 combines with J gene TRBJ1-5; D is unclear. The CDR3 length is 12 residues. In germline, CDR1 is MNHNS, CDR2 SASEGT.